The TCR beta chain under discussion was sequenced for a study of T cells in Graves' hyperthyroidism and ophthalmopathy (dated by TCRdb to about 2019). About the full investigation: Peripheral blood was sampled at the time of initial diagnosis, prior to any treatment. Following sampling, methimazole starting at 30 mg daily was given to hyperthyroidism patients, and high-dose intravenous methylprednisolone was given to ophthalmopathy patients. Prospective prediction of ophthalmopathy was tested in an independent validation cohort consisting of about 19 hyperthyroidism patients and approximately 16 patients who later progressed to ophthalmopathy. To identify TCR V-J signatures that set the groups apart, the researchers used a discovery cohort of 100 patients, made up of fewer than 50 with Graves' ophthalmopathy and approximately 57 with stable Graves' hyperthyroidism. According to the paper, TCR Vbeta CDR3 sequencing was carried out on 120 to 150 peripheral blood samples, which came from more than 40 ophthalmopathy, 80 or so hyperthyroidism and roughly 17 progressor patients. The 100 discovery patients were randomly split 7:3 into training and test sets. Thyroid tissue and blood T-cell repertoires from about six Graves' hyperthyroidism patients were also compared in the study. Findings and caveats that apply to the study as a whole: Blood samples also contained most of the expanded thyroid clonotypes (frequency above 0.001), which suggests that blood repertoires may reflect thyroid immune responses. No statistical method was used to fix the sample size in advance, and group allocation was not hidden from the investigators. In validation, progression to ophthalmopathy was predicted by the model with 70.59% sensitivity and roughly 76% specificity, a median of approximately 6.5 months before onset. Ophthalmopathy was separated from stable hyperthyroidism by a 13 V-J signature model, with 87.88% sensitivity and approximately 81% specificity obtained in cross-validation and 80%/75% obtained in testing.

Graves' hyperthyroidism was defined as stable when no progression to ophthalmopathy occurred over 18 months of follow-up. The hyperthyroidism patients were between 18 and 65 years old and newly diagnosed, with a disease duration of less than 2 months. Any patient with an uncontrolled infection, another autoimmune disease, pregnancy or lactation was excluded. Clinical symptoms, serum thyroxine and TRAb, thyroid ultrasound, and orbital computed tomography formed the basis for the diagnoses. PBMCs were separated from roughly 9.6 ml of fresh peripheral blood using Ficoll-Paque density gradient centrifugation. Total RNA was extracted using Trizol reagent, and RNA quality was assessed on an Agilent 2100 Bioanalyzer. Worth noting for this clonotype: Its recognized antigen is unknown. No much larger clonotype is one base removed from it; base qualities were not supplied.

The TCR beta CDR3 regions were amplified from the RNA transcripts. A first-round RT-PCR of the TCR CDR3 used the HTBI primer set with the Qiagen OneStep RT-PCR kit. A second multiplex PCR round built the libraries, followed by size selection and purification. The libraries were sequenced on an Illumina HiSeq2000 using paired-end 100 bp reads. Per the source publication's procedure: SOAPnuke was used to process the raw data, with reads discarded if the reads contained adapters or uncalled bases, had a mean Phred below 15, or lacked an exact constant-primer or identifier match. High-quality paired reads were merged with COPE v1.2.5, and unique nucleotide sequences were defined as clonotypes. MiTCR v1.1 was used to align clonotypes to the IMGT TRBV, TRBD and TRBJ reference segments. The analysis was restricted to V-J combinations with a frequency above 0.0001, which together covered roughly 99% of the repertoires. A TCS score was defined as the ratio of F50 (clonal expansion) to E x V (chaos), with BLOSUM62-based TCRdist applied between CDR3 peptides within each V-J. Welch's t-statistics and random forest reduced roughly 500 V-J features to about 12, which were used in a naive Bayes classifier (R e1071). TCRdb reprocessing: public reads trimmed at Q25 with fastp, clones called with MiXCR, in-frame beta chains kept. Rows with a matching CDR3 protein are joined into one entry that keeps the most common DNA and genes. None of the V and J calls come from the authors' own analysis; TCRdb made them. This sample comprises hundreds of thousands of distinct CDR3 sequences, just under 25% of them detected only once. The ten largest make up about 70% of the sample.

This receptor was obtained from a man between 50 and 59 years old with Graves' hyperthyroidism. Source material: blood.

The CDR3 region: CASQERLGNQPQHF. The DNA is TGTGCCAGCCAAGAGCGCCTTGGCAATCAGCCCCAGCATTTT. The chain is assembled from TRBV27 and TRBJ1-5; the D gene is unclear. Taken from cysteine to phenylalanine, the CDR3 has 14 residues. The sequence is cut down to CDR3 DNA, 42 bases in frame from base 1. V loses 8 bases of germline sequence and J loses 2 bases, and the interval between the two ends is 13 bases. Looking up the germline V gene (reference sequence) yields CDR1 MNHEY and CDR2 SMNVEV.